These T cell receptor beta chains were read from a single sample in a study of T cells after posttransplantation cyclophosphamide. Clones were read by immunoSEQ multiplex PCR, and TCRdb kept only the in-frame ones, dropping some. The sample yields roughly 35,000 clones, without any singletons. Source material: PBMCs. The receptors stem from a girl aged 5-17 years in good health, CMV-negative, and a related stem cell transplant donor. Each CDR3 is given with its conserved first and last residue. Fields, in order: clone size, J gene, D gene, V gene, CDR3 DNA, CDR3 protein. D genes are given only for firm matches. Expanded clones get a size class; other rows say once, few or many, or leave the size out.

many TRBJ2-2 TRBD1 TRBV11-1 TGTGCCAGCAGCTCCGGACAGGCCGGCGGGACCGGGGAGCTGTTTTTT CASSSGQAGGTGELFF
many TRBJ2-1 NA TRBV4-2 TGTGCCAGCAGCCCAGGGCCGGCGGGAAGTACCTACAATGAGCAGTTCTTC CASSPGPAGSTYNEQFF
NA TRBJ2-7 TRBD1 TRBV28 TGTGCCAGCCGGGACAGGACTTCCTACGAGCAGTACTTC CASRDRTSYEQYF
many TRBJ2-7 TRBD1 TRBV7-9 TGTGCCAGCAGCTCGAGACTGGACAGGGGGTCCTACGAGCAGTACTTC CASSSRLDRGSYEQYF
many TRBJ2-3 NA TRBV6-4 TGTGCCAGCAGTGACTCGGGTCTGGGGGCCCCGCAGTATTTT CASSDSGLGAPQYF
many TRBJ1-2 NA TRBV28 TGTGCCAGCAGTTTACCGGCACAGCAGATTGGCTACACCTTC CASSLPAQQIGYTF
many TRBJ2-3 TRBD1 TRBV5-6 TGTGCCAGCAGCTTGTCCTCGACAGGGTACACAGATACGCAGTATTTT CASSLSSTGYTDTQYF
few TRBJ2-1 TRBD2 TRBV10-1 TGCGCCAGCAGTGAGTCGACTCGGACTAGGCTTTACAATGAGCAGTTCTTC CASSESTRTRLYNEQFF
many TRBJ1-1 NA TRBV7-2 TGTGCCAGCAGCTTATGGAGGGTTTCGTACAACACTGAAGCTTTCTTT CASSLWRVSYNTEAFF
many TRBJ2-6 NA TRBV7-4 TGTGCCAGCAGCTACAGCTCTGGGGCCAACGTCCTGACTTTC CASSYSSGANVLTF
many TRBJ1-2 TRBD1 TRBV19 TGTGCCAGTAGTTCACAGGGGGGATCTAACTATGGCTACACCTTC CASSSQGGSNYGYTF
many TRBJ2-3 TRBD2 TRBV19 TGTGCCAGTAGTGGGAGGGAGGCAGATACGCAGTATTTT CASSGREADTQYF
few TRBJ1-1 NA TRBV19 TGTGCCAGTAGTATTGTCCAGAACACTGAAGCTTTCTTT CASSIVQNTEAFF
many TRBJ1-4 NA TRBV19 TGTGCCAGTAGCAATAATGAAAAACTGTTTTTT CASSNNEKLFF
few TRBJ1-6 NA TRBV7-2 TGTGCCAGCAGCCGGGTCGGATCACCCCTCCACTTT CASSRVGSPLHF
many TRBJ1-2 NA TRBV28 TGTGCCAGCGCCCGTTTGACAGGAATGTATAACTATGGCTACACCTTC CASARLTGMYNYGYTF
many TRBJ1-1 NA TRBV9 TGTGCCAGCAGCCCCCCGGGGGAGCTTGAAGCTTTCTTT CASSPPGELEAFF
NA TRBJ1-1 TRBD1 TRBV28 TGTGCCAGCAGCCAGATCCGGGACAGGGGCCCCAAAGCTTTCTTT CASSQIRDRGPKAFF
few TRBJ2-5 TRBD2 TRBV6-5 TGTGCCAGCAGTGTAGCGGGGGGGCCGAATAGGCAGTACTTC CASSVAGGPNRQYF
many TRBJ2-1 TRBD2 TRBV10-3 TGTGCCATCAGTCCTCCCGGGGGGAGGTACAATGAGCAGTTCTTC CAISPPGGRYNEQFF
many TRBJ2-3 TRBD2 TRBV4-2 TGTGCCAGCAGCCAAGACGCGCGGAACCTCAGACTAGCGATTTTCACAGATACGCAGTATTTT CASSQDARNLRLAIFTDTQYF
many TRBJ2-7 NA TRBV18 TGTGCCAGCTCAAAACGCCATTCCACAAGTTACGAGCAGTACTTC CASSKRHSTSYEQYF
many TRBJ1-2 NA TRBV27 TGTGCCAGCAGTTTATCCCCCGAGGAGATCTATGGCTACACCTTC CASSLSPEEIYGYTF
many TRBJ2-7 NA TRBV4-1 TGCGCCAGCAGCCTGACAGGAGAGGCCTACGAGCAGTACTTC CASSLTGEAYEQYF
many TRBJ1-4 NA TRBV27 TGTGCCAGCAGTTTGGCAGGGCTGAATGAAAAACTGTTTTTT CASSLAGLNEKLFF
many TRBJ1-6 NA TRBV10-2 TGCGCCAGCAGTGGGGGGGGCTATAATTCACCCCTCCACTTT CASSGGGYNSPLHF
NA TRBJ2-5 TRBD1 TRBV6-5 TGTGCCAGCAGGCCGACTCCGACAGGGCGCAAGACCCAGTACTTC CASRPTPTGRKTQYF
few TRBJ2-1 TRBD2 TRBV11-2 TGTGCCAGCAGCTCAATACGGGGGGATGGGGACAATGAGCAGTTCTTC CASSSIRGDGDNEQFF
NA TRBJ1-3 TRBD1 TRBV28 TGTGCCAGCAGTTCGAACCGGGACAGGGGCCCCTCTGGAAACACCATATATTTT CASSSNRDRGPSGNTIYF
many TRBJ2-3 TRBD2 TRBV28 TGTGCCAGCAGCAACCTCCCTGGGCTAGCGGGAGTCCCAGATACGCAGTATTTT CASSNLPGLAGVPDTQYF
many TRBJ1-1 NA TRBV5-1 TGCGCCAGCAGCAGATTACAGCAGGAAGGAGCTTTCTTT CASSRLQQEGAFF
many TRBJ1-1 NA TRBV14 TGTGCCAGCAGCCAAGTTCGGGGGGGCACTGAAGCTTTCTTT CASSQVRGGTEAFF
many TRBJ2-2 NA TRBV6-5 TGTGCCATGGCAGGGGTAGCCGGGGAGCTGTTTTTT CAMAGVAGELFF
few TRBJ2-1 TRBD1 TRBV5-1 TGCGCCAGCAGGTCCGGGACAGCTTACAATGAGCAGTTCTTC CASRSGTAYNEQFF
few TRBJ2-3 TRBD1 TRBV28 TGTGCCAGCCCTACCAGCAGTCGGCAGGGGGCAGGTACGCAGTATTTT CASPTSSRQGAGTQYF
few TRBJ2-7 TRBD1 TRBV6-7 TGTGCCAGCATGTCGGGGACAGCATCCTACGAGCAGTACTTC CASMSGTASYEQYF
many TRBJ2-7 NA TRBV5-1 TGCGCCAGCAGCTTGGATAGGCGGTACTACGAGCAGTACTTC CASSLDRRYYEQYF
few TRBJ2-5 NA TRBV4-1 TGCGCCAGCAGCCAAGATGGTGGAGGGGAGCAGTACTTC CASSQDGGGEQYF
many TRBJ1-1 NA TRBV7-2 TGTGCCAGCAGCTTAGCAGCACTCACGGGGAACACTGAAGCTTTCTTT CASSLAALTGNTEAFF
many TRBJ2-1 NA TRBV5-4 TGTGCCAGCAGCTTGGGAATCGGGGACAATGAGCAGTTCTTC CASSLGIGDNEQFF
many TRBJ1-4 NA TRBV6-5 TGTGCCAGCAGTTACTGGCAGGGCGCTAATGAAAAACTGTTTTTT CASSYWQGANEKLFF
few TRBJ2-1 NA TRBV5-1 TGCGCCAGCAGCTTGGTGCTTGCTAGCACCATCTCCTACAATGAGCAGTTCTTC CASSLVLASTISYNEQFF
many TRBJ1-2 TRBD1 TRBV10-1 TGCGCCAGCAGAAATACGGGACAGGGGCCTTTCAACTATGGCTACACCTTC CASRNTGQGPFNYGYTF
many TRBJ2-5 TRBD2 TRBV6-1 TGTGCCAGCAGTGAACTAGCGGGGGCCGGGGCCCAGTACTTC CASSELAGAGAQYF
many TRBJ1-6 TRBD1 TRBV11-2 TGTGCCAGCAGCCTCGTGGTGACAGGGAATTCACCCCTCCACTTT CASSLVVTGNSPLHF
NA TRBJ2-7 NA TRBV28 TGTGCCAGCGGACAGTTGAAGGGGCGGTACGAGCAGTACTTC CASGQLKGRYEQYF
many TRBJ1-5 NA TRBV28 TGTGCCAGCAGGTACAGACGGTTCTATAATCAGCCCCAGCATTTT CASRYRRFYNQPQHF
NA TRBJ2-7 TRBD1 TRBV2 TGTGCCAGCAGGGAGACAGGGGTCGAGCAGTACTTC CASRETGVEQYF
many TRBJ2-7 NA TRBV5-4 TGTGCCAGCAGCTTGACGTTTCAGGGCCGATCCTACGAGCAGTACTTC CASSLTFQGRSYEQYF
NA TRBJ1-1 NA TRBV30 TGTGCCTGGTGGAGGACAGCCACTGAAGCTTTCTTT CAWWRTATEAFF
NA TRBJ2-1 TRBD2 TRBV7-3 TGTGCCAGCAGCTTAATCCCTAGCGGATACAATGAGCAGTTCTTC CASSLIPSGYNEQFF
NA TRBJ2-3 TRBD2 TRBV4-3 TGCGCCAGCAGCCATACCAGCGGGAGTGCAGATACGCAGTATTTT CASSHTSGSADTQYF
many TRBJ1-1 TRBD1 TRBV18 TGTGCCAGCTCACCCCGCTCACAGGGGGGCGCCATGAACACTGAAGCTTTCTTT CASSPRSQGGAMNTEAFF
many TRBJ2-7 TRBD1 TRBV18 TGTGCCAGCTCACCATCGACAGGGGGCTCCTACGAGCAGTACTTC CASSPSTGGSYEQYF
many TRBJ1-5 NA TRBV27 TGTGCCAGCACCGAGAAGGGGCCAAATCAGCCCCAGCATTTT CASTEKGPNQPQHF